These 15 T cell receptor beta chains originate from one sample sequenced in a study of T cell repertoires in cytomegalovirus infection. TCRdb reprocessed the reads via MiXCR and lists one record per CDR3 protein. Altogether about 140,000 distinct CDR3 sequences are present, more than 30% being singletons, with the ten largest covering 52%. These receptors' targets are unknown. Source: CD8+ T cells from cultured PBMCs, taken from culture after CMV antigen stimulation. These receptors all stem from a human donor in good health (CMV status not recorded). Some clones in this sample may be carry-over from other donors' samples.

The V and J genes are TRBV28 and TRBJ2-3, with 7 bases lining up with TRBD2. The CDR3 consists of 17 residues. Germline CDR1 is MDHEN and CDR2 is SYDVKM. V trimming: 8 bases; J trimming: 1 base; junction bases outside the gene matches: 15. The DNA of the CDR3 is TGTGCCAGCGAACGCGGGAGCGATAGAGGGGGCACAGATACGCAGTATTTT. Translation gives CASERGSDRGGTDTQYF.

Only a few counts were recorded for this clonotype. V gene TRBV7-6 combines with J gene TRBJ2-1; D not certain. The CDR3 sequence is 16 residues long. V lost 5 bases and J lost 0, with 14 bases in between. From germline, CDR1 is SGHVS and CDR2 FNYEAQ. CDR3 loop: CASSPKVLSSYNEQFF. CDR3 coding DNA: TGTGCCAGCAGCCCGAAGGTCCTGAGCTCCTACAATGAGCAGTTCTTC. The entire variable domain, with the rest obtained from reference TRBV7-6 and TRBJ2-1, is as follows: GAGVSQSPRYKVTKRGQDVALRCDPISGHVSLYWYRQALGQGPEFLTYFNYEAQQDKSGLPNDRFSAERPEGSISTLTIQRTEQRDSAMYRCASSPKVLSSYNEQFFGPGTRLTVL.

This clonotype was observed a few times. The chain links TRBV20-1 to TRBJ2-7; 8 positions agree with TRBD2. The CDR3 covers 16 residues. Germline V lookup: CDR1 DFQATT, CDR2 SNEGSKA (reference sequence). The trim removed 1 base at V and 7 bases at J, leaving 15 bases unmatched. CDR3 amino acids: CSARAISGGPPGEQYF. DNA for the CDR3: TGCAGTGCTAGAGCGATCAGCGGGGGCCCGCCCGGGGAGCAGTACTTC.

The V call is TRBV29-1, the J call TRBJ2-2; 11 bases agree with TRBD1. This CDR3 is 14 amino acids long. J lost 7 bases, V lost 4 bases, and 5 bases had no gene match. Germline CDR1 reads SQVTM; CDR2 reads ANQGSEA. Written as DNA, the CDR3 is TGCAGCGTTGTCGGACAGGGGGCCGGCGGGGAGCTGTTTTTT. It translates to CSVVGQGAGGELFF.

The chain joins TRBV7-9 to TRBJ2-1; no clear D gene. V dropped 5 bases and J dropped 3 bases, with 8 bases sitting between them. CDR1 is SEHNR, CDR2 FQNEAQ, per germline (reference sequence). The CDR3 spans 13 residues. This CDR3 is CASSPVGYNEQFF. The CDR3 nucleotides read TGTGCCAGCAGCCCGGTGGGCTACAATGAGCAGTTCTTC. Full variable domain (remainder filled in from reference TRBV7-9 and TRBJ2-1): DTGVSQNPRHKITKRGQNVTFRCDPISEHNRLYWYRQTLGQGPEFLTYFQNEAQLEKSRLLSDRFSAERPKGSFSTLEIQRTEQGDSAMYLCASSPVGYNEQFFGPGTRLTVL.

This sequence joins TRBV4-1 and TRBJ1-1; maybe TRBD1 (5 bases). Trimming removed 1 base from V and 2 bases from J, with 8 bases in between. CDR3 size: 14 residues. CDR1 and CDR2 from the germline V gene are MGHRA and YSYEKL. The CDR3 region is CASSQGRENTEAFF. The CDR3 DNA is TGCGCCAGCAGCCAAGGCAGGGAAAACACTGAAGCTTTCTTT.

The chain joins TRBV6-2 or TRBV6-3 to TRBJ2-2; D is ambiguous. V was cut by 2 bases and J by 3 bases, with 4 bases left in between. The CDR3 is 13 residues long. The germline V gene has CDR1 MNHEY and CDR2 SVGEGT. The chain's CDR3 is CASSYLYTGELFF. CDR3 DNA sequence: TGTGCCAGCAGTTACCTGTACACCGGGGAGCTGTTTTTT.

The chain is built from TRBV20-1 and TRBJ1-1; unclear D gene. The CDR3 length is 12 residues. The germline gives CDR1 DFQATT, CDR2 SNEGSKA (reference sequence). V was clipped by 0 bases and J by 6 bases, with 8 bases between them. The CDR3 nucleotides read TGCAGTGCTAGAGATTCGGCATCTGAAGCTTTCTTT. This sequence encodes CSARDSASEAFF.

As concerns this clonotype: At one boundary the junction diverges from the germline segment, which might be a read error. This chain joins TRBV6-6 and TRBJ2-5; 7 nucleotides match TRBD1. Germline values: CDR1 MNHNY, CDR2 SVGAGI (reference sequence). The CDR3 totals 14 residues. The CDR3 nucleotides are TGTGCCAGCAGTTACTCCGGACAGGAAGACACCCAGTACTTC. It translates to CASSYSGQEDTQYF.

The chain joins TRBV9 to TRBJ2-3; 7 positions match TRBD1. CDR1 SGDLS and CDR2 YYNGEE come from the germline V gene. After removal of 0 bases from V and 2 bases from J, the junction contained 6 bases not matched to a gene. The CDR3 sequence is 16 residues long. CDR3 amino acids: CASSVATGEATDTQYF. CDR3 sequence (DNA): TGTGCCAGCAGCGTAGCCACAGGGGAAGCCACAGATACGCAGTATTTT.

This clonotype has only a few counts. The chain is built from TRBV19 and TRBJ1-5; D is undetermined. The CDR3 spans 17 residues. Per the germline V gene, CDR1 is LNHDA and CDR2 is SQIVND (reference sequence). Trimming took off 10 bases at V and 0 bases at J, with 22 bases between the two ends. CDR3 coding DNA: TGTGCCACCAAGACAAGCGAGGCTTCTTATAGCAATCAGCCCCAGCATTTT. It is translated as CATKTSEASYSNQPQHF.

The CDR3: CASGALGQGVETQYF. The CDR3 region has the DNA TGTGCCAGCGGAGCCCTTGGACAGGGAGTAGAGACCCAGTACTTC. This sequence joins TRBV7-6 and TRBJ2-5; 8 bases align to TRBD1. The ends lost 8 bases at V and 4 bases at J; junction bases unmatched: 12. Germline-derived CDR1 and CDR2 are SGHVS and FNYEAQ. The CDR3 loop spans 15 amino acids.

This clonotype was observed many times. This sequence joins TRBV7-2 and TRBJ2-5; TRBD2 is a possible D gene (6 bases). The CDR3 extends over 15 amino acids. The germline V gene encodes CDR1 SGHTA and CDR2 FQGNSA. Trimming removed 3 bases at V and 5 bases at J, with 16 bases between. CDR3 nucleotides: TGTGCCAGCAGCTTCGAGTCCTCACGGGGGGAGACCCAGTACTTC. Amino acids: CASSFESSRGETQYF.

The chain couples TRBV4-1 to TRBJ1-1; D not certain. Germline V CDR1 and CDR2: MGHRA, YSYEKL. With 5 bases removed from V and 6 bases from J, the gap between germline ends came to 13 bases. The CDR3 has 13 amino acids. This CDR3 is CASSAVRVAEAFF. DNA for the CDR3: TGCGCCAGCAGCGCCGTAAGGGTCGCTGAAGCTTTCTTT.

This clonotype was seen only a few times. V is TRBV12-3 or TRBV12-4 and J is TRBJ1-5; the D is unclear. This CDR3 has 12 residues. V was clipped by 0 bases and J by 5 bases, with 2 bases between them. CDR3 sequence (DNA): TGTGCCAGCAGTTTAGCTTATCAGCCCCAGCATTTT. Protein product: CASSLAYQPQHF.